Listed below are T cell receptor beta chains from one sample, sequenced in a study of T cell responses to AZD1222 COVID-19 vaccine. The table came from immunoSEQ multiplex PCR; TCRdb's copy has only in-frame clones and leaves some out. The sample has over 150,000 clones; 90% to 95% are singletons. The specimen comprised peripheral blood, sampled 28 days after the second dose of the MenACWY control vaccine. The origin of the receptors is an adult who received the MenACWY meningococcal vaccine as a control. Both conserved end residues are part of each CDR3.

cdr3_length	v_call	j_call	cdr3_aa
14	TRBV7-9	TRBJ1-1	CASSLQGGHTEAFF
12	TRBV3-1/TRBV3-2	TRBJ2-7	CASSRTAYEQYF
19	TRBV15	TRBJ2-4	CATSRDPYEGRLAKNIQYF
12	TRBV7-9	TRBJ1-2	CVSSSPGGGYTF
16	TRBV5-4	TRBJ2-1	CASSARDGSSYNEQFF
13	TRBV6-5	TRBJ1-2	CASSRGQGYGYTF
16	TRBV7-2	TRBJ1-6	CASSLAGGGYNSPLHF
19	TRBV21-1	TRBJ1-5	CASSTRTGPKSGVHQPQHF
16	TRBV5-1	TRBJ2-2	CASSQRTGSNTGELFF
17	TRBV18	TRBJ2-6	CASSPRQGTAGANVLTF
12	TRBV12-3/TRBV12-4	TRBJ1-6	CASSLGPSPLHF
14	TRBV30	TRBJ2-7	CAGKRTGGSYEQYF
13	TRBV28	TRBJ1-2	CASSLAGSYGYTF
16	TRBV5-1	TRBJ1-4	CASSQGQGVTNEKLFF
15	TRBV5-1	TRBJ1-1	CASSLVGQGGTEAFF
12	TRBV6-5	TRBJ1-1	CASNRQDSEAFF
11	TRBV2	TRBJ1-2	CASLYRNLNTF
14	TRBV5-1	TRBJ2-3	CASSPGTSADTQYF
15	TRBV4-1	TRBJ2-7	CASSQETGATREQYF
13	TRBV12-3/TRBV12-4	TRBJ2-5	CASSAGAAETQYF
15	TRBV3-1/TRBV3-2	TRBJ1-2	CASSPYSGRLNGYTF
12	TRBV6-5	TRBJ1-2	CASRDSGYGYTF
14	TRBV11-2	TRBJ1-4	CASSLGGMNEKLFF
15	TRBV7-2	TRBJ1-6	CASSFGTARNSPLHF
15	TRBV5-1	TRBJ2-7	CASSLVGGGLGEQYF
15	TRBV30	TRBJ2-7	CAWSAGPDLAYEQYF
15	TRBV7-2	TRBJ1-1	CASSWTIEGNTEAFF
13	TRBV12-3/TRBV12-4	TRBJ2-1	CASSGGTTGEQFF
12	TRBV7-9	TRBJ1-5	CASSEQNQPQHF
13	TRBV25-1	TRBJ1-2	CASSKGTNYGYTF
14	TRBV5-1	TRBJ1-2	CASSLRTGAGGYTF
16	TRBV5-1	TRBJ2-1	CASSYEGGASYNEQFF